This T cell receptor (beta chain) was retrieved from a study of blood T cell repertoires in COVID-19. Study-wide background: Sites in the United States, Italy and Spain provided acute and convalescent COVID-19 samples. Nucleic acid was either cDNA or gDNA, and it came from T cells, B-cell-depleted T cells, or PBMCs.

The length of the CDR3 is 12 residues. Trimming pared 6 bases from V and 5 bases from J, leaving 5 bases between. Assay used: immunoSEQ multiplex PCR; TCRdb lists only in-frame clones, some missing. The repertoire consists of some 180,000 clones, with approximately 80% occurring once and the leading ten covering about 7%. Sequenced: peripheral blood. The receptor was derived from a human donor in a cohort sampled during active COVID-19. J is TRBJ1-6 and V is TRBV12-3 or TRBV12-4; D remains ambiguous. CDR3 loop: CASSLHNSPLHF. The CDR3 bases are TGTGCCAGCAGCCTACATAATTCACCCCTCCACTTT.